This T cell receptor (beta chain) originates from a study of regulatory T cells in long-lasting Graves disease. Whole-study context: Under 3 months of antithyroid drugs had been taken by newly diagnosed Graves' patients.

Whole-study results and caveats: Limited samples may have lowered accuracy.

This clonotype has a count of ten or more. Its antigen is as yet unknown. The CDR3 has 16 amino acids. V lost 1 base and J 0 bases, leaving 13 bases between the germline ends. The germline V gene has CDR1 SGHRS and CDR2 YFSETQ. Arm-PCR of CDR3 regions and iRepertoire HTBI primers were used to build TCR beta libraries. TCRdb redid the calling of the multiplex PCR reads with MiXCR, one entry per CDR3 protein. The top ten hold about 15% of the sample, which has around 250,000 distinct CDR3 sequences, 20% seen once. Regarding time point: newly diagnosed GD, antithyroid drugs for less than 3 months. The TCR library was made from RNA that had been extracted from PBMCs in TRIzol.

The sequences come from peripheral blood mononuclear cells (PBMCs), collected at new diagnosis, from a patient treated with antithyroid drugs. The rearrangement uses TRBV5-1 and TRBJ1-1, with D hard to call. The TCR originated in a female donor with Graves disease. The CDR3 is CASSLRSGGMNTEAFF. The DNA for the CDR3 is TGCGCCAGCAGCTTGAGGTCCGGCGGTATGAACACTGAAGCTTTCTTT.